A selection of T cell receptor beta chains follows, all from one sample in a study of post-analysis software for immune sequencing data. Using its own MiXCR run on the PCR reads, TCRdb lists one record per CDR3 protein. This sample carries some 690,000 distinct CDR3 sequences, about 27% of them seen once, and the ten largest clones take approximately 0.55%. Source material: blood. These receptors came from a girl aged 10-17 years with multiple sclerosis. Both conserved end residues are part of each CDR3. A D gene is named only where the DNA matches it firmly. Some rows mark clone size as missing; the rest say once, few, many or name a class of expanded clone.

13 | . | TRBJ1-6 | . | TRBV20-1 | TGCAGTGCCAAACTAACACCCGCTTCACCCCTCCACTTT | CSAKLTPASPLHF
15 | TRBD1 | TRBJ2-3 | . | TRBV24-1 | TGTGCCACCAGTGACCCAGGGGGTAGCACAGATACGCAGTATTTT | CATSDPGGSTDTQYF
19 | . | TRBJ2-2 | . | TRBV5-6 | TGTGCCAGCAGCCTGGACTCACTGGCTTCGGGGTCGAACACCGGGGAGCTGTTTTTT | CASSLDSLASGSNTGELFF
16 | TRBD2 | TRBJ2-1 | . | TRBV25-1 | TGTGCCAGCAGTGTCAGTAGCGGGAACTCCTACAATGAGCGGTTCTTC | CASSVSSGNSYNERFF
17 | . | TRBJ2-7 | . | TRBV20-1 | TGCAGTGCTAGATTGGGTTTTGGGCGAGGTTCCCCTGGGGAGCAGTACTTC | CSARLGFGRGSPGEQYF
12 | . | TRBJ2-7 | . | TRBV20-1 | TGCAGGCCCGCCGAAAAGACAGGAAAAGAGTACTTC | CRPAEKTGKEYF
16 | TRBD2 | TRBJ2-3 | . | TRBV12-3/TRBV12-4 | TGTGCCAGCAGTTTACGGAGGCGGGGGACCACAGATACGCAGTATTTT | CASSLRRRGTTDTQYF
14 | . | TRBJ2-2 | . | TRBV29-1 | TGCAGCGCTGCCAGGGGTCAAAACACCGGGGAGCTGTTTTTT | CSAARGQNTGELFF
15 | TRBD1 | TRBJ2-7 | few | TRBV10-3 | TGTGCCATCAGTGATCTGGACAGGGGGGGATACGAGCAGTACTTC | CAISDLDRGGYEQYF
12 | . | TRBJ2-7 | . | TRBV6-2/TRBV6-3 | TGTGCCAGCAGCCAGGCGGGTAGCGAGCAGTACTTC | CASSQAGSEQYF
22 | TRBD2 | TRBJ2-1 | few | TRBV3-1 | TGTGCCAGCAGCCAAGAGGCCCAAATCCCGGGACTAGCGGGAGGATCCTACAATGAGCAGTTCTTC | CASSQEAQIPGLAGGSYNEQFF
17 | . | TRBJ2-4 | . | TRBV24-1 | TGTGCCACCAGTGATTCCTCGGGGGAGGACGGGCGAAACATTCAGTACTTC | CATSDSSGEDGRNIQYF
14 | . | TRBJ2-1 | few | TRBV20-1 | TGCAGTGCTGGGGGTCTAGTCTCCTCCAATGAGCAGTTCTTC | CSAGGLVSSNEQFF
16 | . | TRBJ2-7 | few | TRBV27 | TGTGCCAGCAGACCAGGGACGGGTGTAGGTGGGATCGGGCAGTACTTC | CASRPGTGVGGIGQYF
16 | . | TRBJ1-6 | . | TRBV6-5 | TGTGCCAGCAGTTTCGCTCGGGGAAACGGGGTTTCACCCCTCCACTTT | CASSFARGNGVSPLHF
10 | . | TRBJ2-3 | few | TRBV20-1 | TGCAGTGCCGTCCCTGATACGCAGTATTTT | CSAVPDTQYF
15 | . | TRBJ2-7 | few | TRBV12-3/TRBV12-4 | TGTGCCAGCAGTTTAGACCCGCTGGTGTACTACGAGCAGTACTTC | CASSLDPLVYYEQYF
15 | . | TRBJ2-7 | . | TRBV11-2 | TGTGCCAGCAGCCCCCCGCGGTCCGGAACCTACGAGCAGTACTTC | CASSPPRSGTYEQYF
15 | TRBD2 | TRBJ2-5 | . | TRBV5-4 | TGTGCCAGCAGCTTGGTGGCGGGAGGGTCTGAGACCCAGTACTTC | CASSLVAGGSETQYF
11 | TRBD2 | TRBJ2-1 | many | TRBV20-1 | TGCAGTGCCAGGAAGACTAGCGGACAGTTCTTC | CSARKTSGQFF
15 | TRBD1 | TRBJ2-7 | . | TRBV11-2 | TGTGCCAGCAGCCCCGGGACAGGGAGGTTTTACGAGCAGTACTTC | CASSPGTGRFYEQYF
16 | . | TRBJ2-1 | few | TRBV7-2 | TGTGCCAGCAGCTTTAGTTCAGGGGTCCCACACAATGAGCAGTTCTTC | CASSFSSGVPHNEQFF
14 | . | TRBJ2-7 | . | TRBV29-1 | TGCAGCGTCGAAGTCGGGGGACCTCAGGACGAGCAGTACTTC | CSVEVGGPQDEQYF
14 | . | TRBJ2-1 | . | TRBV12-3/TRBV12-4 | TGTGCCAGCCGCAACCGGGACATACCTCATGGGCAGTTCTTC | CASRNRDIPHGQFF
14 | TRBD1 | TRBJ2-5 | . | TRBV7-9 | TGTGCCAGCAGGTTTGCAGGGGGTGAAGAGACCCAGTACTTC | CASRFAGGEETQYF
14 | . | TRBJ1-4 | . | TRBV5-1 | TGCGCTTCTAGCTGGGAGGGGCGTGATGAAAAACTGTTTTTT | CASSWEGRDEKLFF
17 | . | TRBJ2-3 | . | TRBV7-2 | TGTGCCAGCAGCTCCGATTTAGCGGCGGGATTCACAGATACGCAGTATTTT | CASSSDLAAGFTDTQYF
14 | . | TRBJ2-5 | few | TRBV6-1 | TGTGCCAGCAGTAGTCCGGGGTCCAGGGAGACCCAGTACTTC | CASSSPGSRETQYF
16 | TRBD1 | TRBJ2-3 | few | TRBV12-3/TRBV12-4 | TGTGCCAGCAGTCCTCAACAGGGGGCTTATACAGATACGCAGTATTTT | CASSPQQGAYTDTQYF
15 | . | TRBJ1-2 | few | TRBV5-5 | TGTGCCAGCAGCCTCCTAGTGAGGGGAGCAAATGGCTACACCTTC | CASSLLVRGANGYTF
15 | . | TRBJ2-1 | few | TRBV2 | TGTGCCAGCAGTGAAGTGGGCGGTACCTACAATGAGCAGTTCTTC | CASSEVGGTYNEQFF
16 | . | TRBJ2-7 | few | TRBV6-5 | TGTGCCAGCAGTTCCGTTACCCGGACCTATAGCTACGAGCAGTACTTC | CASSSVTRTYSYEQYF
12 | . | TRBJ2-1 | . | TRBV29-1 | TGCAGCGTTATCGGACAGATCAATGAGCAGTTCTTC | CSVIGQINEQFF
16 | TRBD2 | TRBJ2-7 | few | TRBV6-6 | TGTGCCAGCAGTCCCTATAGCGGGAGTGGCTCCTACGAGCAGTACTTC | CASSPYSGSGSYEQYF
14 | . | TRBJ2-5 | . | TRBV5-1 | TGCGCCAGCAGCCCCAACCACCCGGGGGAGACCCAGTACTTC | CASSPNHPGETQYF
17 | . | TRBJ2-1 | few | TRBV9 | TGTGCCAGCAGCGTAGGCGGCAGGCAGTTTTCCTACAATGAGCAGTTCTTC | CASSVGGRQFSYNEQFF
13 | . | TRBJ1-1 | few | TRBV15 | TGTGCCGCCAGCAGCAGACTAGGGACTGAAGCTTTCTTT | CAASSRLGTEAFF
14 | . | TRBJ2-3 | many | TRBV29-1 | TGCAGCGTTGAGGCGGGGTTCTTCGCAGATACGCAGTATTTT | CSVEAGFFADTQYF
14 | . | TRBJ2-5 | . | TRBV6-2/TRBV6-3 | TGTGCCAGCAGTTACGAATCGGGAGCAGAGACCCAGTACTTC | CASSYESGAETQYF
11 | . | TRBJ2-3 | . | TRBV6-5 | TGTGCCAGCACCCTAGAAGATACGCAGTATTTT | CASTLEDTQYF
13 | . | TRBJ1-2 | . | TRBV27 | TGTGCCAGCAGGACCGGACGGAACTATGGCTACATCTTC | CASRTGRNYGYIF
14 | TRBD1 | TRBJ2-7 | . | TRBV29-1 | TGCAGCGTCTCCCCTGGGACAGGGGGCACCGAGCAGTACTTC | CSVSPGTGGTEQYF
15 | . | TRBJ2-1 | . | TRBV5-1 | TGCGCCAGCGTTAAGGGGGGACAAAGCTACAATGAGCAGTTCTTC | CASVKGGQSYNEQFF
14 | TRBD1 | TRBJ2-7 | many | TRBV9 | TGTGCCAGCAGCGCACGGACAGGGACCTACGAGCAGTACTTC | CASSARTGTYEQYF
15 | . | TRBJ2-7 | . | TRBV18 | TGTGCCAGCTCACCGACGGCGAAGGGGGGCTACGAGCAGTACTTC | CASSPTAKGGYEQYF
12 | . | TRBJ2-1 | . | TRBV2 | TGTGCCAGCAAGGCTGGGAATAATGAGCAGTTCTTC | CASKAGNNEQFF
14 | . | TRBJ2-1 | few | TRBV7-2 | TGTGCCAGCAGCTTAGTTCCGCGGACCAATGAGCAGTTCTTC | CASSLVPRTNEQFF
15 | . | TRBJ2-7 | . | TRBV7-8 | TGTGCCAGTTTAACCGGCGGGAGATTCCGGGGGGCCCAGTACTTC | CASLTGGRFRGAQYF
15 | . | TRBJ2-5 | few | TRBV5-1 | TGCGCCAGCAGCTTTGACAGCCCTTACCAAGAGACCCAGTACTTC | CASSFDSPYQETQYF
15 | . | TRBJ2-3 | few | TRBV5-1 | TGCGCCAGCAGCCCGAGGGACCAGATCACAGATACGCAGTATTTT | CASSPRDQITDTQYF
12 | . | TRBJ2-7 | many | TRBV20-1 | TGCAGTGCTTCCTCGCAGTCCTACGAGCAGTACTTC | CSASSQSYEQYF
18 | . | TRBJ2-7 | . | TRBV27 | TGTGCCAGCTTCCTAGGGACGCCGGACCCCCCGGACAGCGACGAGCAGTACTTC | CASFLGTPDPPDSDEQYF
15 | TRBD1 | TRBJ2-5 | few | TRBV20-1 | TGCAGTGTATTAATCGGGACAGGGGGCCCAGAGACCCAGTACTTC | CSVLIGTGGPETQYF
15 | TRBD1 | TRBJ1-6 | . | TRBV20-1 | TGCAGTGCTAGAGGACCGGGACAGGGAAGTTCACCCCTCCACTTT | CSARGPGQGSSPLHF
15 | . | TRBJ1-1 | . | TRBV7-9 | TGTGCCAGCAGCACAGAGGGGTATTTGAACACTGAAGCTTTCTTT | CASSTEGYLNTEAFF